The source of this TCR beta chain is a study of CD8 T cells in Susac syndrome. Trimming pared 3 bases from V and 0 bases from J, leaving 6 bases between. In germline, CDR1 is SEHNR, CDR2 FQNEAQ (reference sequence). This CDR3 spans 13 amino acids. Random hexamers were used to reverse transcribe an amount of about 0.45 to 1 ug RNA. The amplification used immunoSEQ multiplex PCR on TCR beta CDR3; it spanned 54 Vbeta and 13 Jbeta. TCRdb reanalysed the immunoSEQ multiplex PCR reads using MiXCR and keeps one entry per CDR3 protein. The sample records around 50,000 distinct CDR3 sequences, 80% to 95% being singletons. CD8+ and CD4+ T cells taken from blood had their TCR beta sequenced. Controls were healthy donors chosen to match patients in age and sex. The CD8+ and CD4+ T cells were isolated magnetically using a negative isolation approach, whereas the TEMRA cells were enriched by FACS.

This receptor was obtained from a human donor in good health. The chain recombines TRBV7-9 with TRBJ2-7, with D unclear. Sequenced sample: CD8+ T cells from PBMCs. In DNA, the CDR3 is TGTGCCAGCAGCTTCTCCAGCTCCTACGAGCAGTACTTC. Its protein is CASSFSSSYEQYF.